Below, 4 T cell receptor beta chains from the same sample are listed, as sequenced in a study of T cells after yellow fever vaccination. In TCRdb, the 5' RACE reads were re-called with MiXCR into one record per CDR3 protein. The sample includes about 370,000 distinct CDR3 sequences, more than 9% of them seen just once. This material consisted of PBMCs, taken on the day of the first yellow fever vaccination. Source of these receptors: a man aged 18 to 29 who received the YFV17D yellow fever vaccine.

This clonotype showed up many times. J is TRBJ2-4 and V is TRBV12-3 or TRBV12-4; 7 bases are shared with TRBD1. The CDR3 is made up of 16 amino acids. The V gene end was trimmed by 5 bases and the J gene end by 0 bases; junction bases not matched to a gene: 7. The DNA of the CDR3 is TGTGCCAGCAGTAGCAGGGGGAGACTAGCCAAAAACATTCAGTACTTC. It encodes CASSSRGRLAKNIQYF.

In its sample, this clonotype was seen a few times. The CDR3 nucleotides are TGTGCCAGCAGCGTACGGACGAATGAAAAACTGTTTTTT. Its translation: CASSVRTNEKLFF. The chain carries TRBV9 and TRBJ1-4; no firm D call. The CDR3 is made up of 13 amino acids. Germline V gene lookup returns CDR1 SGDLS and CDR2 YYNGEE. V was clipped by 1 base and J by 5 bases, with 6 bases between them.

This clonotype has just a few counts. This sequence joins TRBV20-1 and TRBJ1-6, with 9 nucleotides matching TRBD1. Trimming cost V 6 bases and J 7 bases; bases outside gene matches: 13. The germline V gene encodes CDR1 DFQATT and CDR2 SNEGSKA (reference sequence). This CDR3 region has 16 residues. CDR3 sequence: CSAHPSQGAVNSPLHF. DNA of the CDR3: TGCAGTGCCCATCCCTCACAGGGGGCGGTCAATTCACCCCTCCACTTT.

This clonotype was counted between two and nine times. This CDR3 reads CASSLLGGTSSDTQYF. The CDR3 DNA reads TGTGCCAGCAGCTTACTAGGAGGGACTAGCAGCGATACGCAGTATTTT. This sequence joins TRBV7-6 and TRBJ2-3; the match to TRBD2 covers 9 bases. V shed 2 bases, J shed 6 bases, and the junction held 9 bases outside the gene matches. The CDR3 consists of 16 residues. Germline V gives CDR1 SGHVS, CDR2 FNYEAQ.